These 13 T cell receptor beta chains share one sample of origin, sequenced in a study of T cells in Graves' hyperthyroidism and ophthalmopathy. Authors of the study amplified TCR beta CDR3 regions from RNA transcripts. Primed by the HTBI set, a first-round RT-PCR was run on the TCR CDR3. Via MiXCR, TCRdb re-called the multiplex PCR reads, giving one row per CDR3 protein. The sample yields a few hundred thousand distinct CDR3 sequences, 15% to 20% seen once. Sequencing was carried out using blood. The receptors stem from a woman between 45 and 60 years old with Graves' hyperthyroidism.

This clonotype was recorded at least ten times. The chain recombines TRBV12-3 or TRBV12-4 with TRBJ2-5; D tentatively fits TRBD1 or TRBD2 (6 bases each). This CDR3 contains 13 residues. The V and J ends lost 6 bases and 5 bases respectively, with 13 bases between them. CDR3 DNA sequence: TGTGCCAGCAGCTATCGAGGGGGGGAGACCCAGTACTTC. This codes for CASSYRGGETQYF.

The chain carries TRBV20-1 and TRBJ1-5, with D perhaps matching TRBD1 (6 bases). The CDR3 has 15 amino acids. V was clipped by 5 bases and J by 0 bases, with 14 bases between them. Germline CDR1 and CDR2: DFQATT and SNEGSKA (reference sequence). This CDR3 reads CSAPLHRDSNQPQHF. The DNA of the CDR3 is TGCAGTGCTCCGTTGCACAGGGATAGCAATCAGCCCCAGCATTTT.

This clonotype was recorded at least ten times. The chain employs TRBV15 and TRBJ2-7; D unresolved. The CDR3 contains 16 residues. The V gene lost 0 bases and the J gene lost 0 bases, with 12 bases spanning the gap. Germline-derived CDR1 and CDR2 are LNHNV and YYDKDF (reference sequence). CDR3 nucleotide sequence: TGTGCCACCAGCAGAGATTTGACCGGGTCCTCCTACGAGCAGTACTTC. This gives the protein CATSRDLTGSSYEQYF.

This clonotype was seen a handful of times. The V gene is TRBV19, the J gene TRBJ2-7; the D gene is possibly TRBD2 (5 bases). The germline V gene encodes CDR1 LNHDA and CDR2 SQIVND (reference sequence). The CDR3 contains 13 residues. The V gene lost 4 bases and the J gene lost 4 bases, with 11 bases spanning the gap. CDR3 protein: CASSTGLTYEQYF. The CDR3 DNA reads TGTGCCAGTAGTACTGGACTGACTTACGAGCAGTACTTC.

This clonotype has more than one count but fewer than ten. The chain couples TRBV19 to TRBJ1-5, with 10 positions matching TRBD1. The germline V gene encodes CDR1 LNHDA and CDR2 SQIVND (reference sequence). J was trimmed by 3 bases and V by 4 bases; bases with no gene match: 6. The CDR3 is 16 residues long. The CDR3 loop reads CASSTGTGDFNQPQHF. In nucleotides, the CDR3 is TGTGCCAGTAGTACAGGGACAGGGGACTTCAATCAGCCCCAGCATTTT.

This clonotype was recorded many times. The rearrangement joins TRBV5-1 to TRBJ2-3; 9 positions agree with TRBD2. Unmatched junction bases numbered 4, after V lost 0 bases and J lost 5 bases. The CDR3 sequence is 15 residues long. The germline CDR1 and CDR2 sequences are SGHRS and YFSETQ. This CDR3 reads CASSLELAGLDTQYF. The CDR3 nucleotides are TGCGCCAGCAGCTTGGAGCTAGCGGGGTTAGATACGCAGTATTTT. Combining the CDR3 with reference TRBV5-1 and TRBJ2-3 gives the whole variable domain KAGVTQTPRYLIKTRGQQVTLSCSPISGHRSVSWYQQTPGQGLQFLFEYFSETQRNKGNFPGRFSGRQFSNSRSEMNVSTLELGDSALYLCASSLELAGLDTQYFGPGTRLTVL.

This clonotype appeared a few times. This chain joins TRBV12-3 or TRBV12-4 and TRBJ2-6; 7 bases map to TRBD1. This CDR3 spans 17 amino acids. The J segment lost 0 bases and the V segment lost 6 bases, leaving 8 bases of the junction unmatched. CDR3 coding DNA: TGTGCCAGCAGGAGGGACAGTGGACTCTCTGGGGCCAACGTCCTGACTTTC. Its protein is CASRRDSGLSGANVLTF.

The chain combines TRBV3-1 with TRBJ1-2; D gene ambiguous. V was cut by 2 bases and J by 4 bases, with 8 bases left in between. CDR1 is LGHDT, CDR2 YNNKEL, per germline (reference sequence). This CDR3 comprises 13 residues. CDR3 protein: CASSQYVSYGYTF. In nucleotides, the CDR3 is TGTGCCAGCAGCCAATATGTCAGCTATGGCTACACCTTC.

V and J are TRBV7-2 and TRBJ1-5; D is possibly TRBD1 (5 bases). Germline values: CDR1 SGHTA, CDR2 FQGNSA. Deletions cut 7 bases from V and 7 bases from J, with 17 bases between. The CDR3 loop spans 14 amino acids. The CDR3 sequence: CASTRPGSRQPQHF. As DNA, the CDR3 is TGTGCCAGCACCCGCCCAGGGTCACGGCAGCCCCAGCATTTT.

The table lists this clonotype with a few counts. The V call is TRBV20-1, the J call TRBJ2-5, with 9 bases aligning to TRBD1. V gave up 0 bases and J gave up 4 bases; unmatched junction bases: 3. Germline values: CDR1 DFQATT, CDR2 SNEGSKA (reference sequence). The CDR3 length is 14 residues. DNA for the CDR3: TGCAGTGCTAGAGATTTGACAGGGGGAGAGACCCAGTACTTC. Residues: CSARDLTGGETQYF.

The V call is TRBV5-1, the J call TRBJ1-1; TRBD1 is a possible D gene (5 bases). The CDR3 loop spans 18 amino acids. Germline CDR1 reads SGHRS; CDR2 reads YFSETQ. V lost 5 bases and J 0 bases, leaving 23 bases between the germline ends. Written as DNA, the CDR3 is TGCGCCAGCAGTCCGGCCTGGGACCCCGGTTCGATGAACACTGAAGCTTTCTTT. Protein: CASSPAWDPGSMNTEAFF.

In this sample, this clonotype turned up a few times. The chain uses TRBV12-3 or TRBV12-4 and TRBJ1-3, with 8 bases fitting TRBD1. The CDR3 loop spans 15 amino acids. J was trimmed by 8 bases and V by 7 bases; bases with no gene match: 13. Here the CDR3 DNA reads TGTGCCAGCACCCCCAGGACAGGGAGAGGAGACACCATATATTTT. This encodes CASTPRTGRGDTIYF.

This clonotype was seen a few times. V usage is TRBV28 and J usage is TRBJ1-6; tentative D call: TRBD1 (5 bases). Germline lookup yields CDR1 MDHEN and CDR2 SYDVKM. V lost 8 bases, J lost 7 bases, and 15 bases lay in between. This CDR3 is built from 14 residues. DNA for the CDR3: TGTGCCAGCCTAACCGGGGCAGAGAATTCACCCCTCCACTTT. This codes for CASLTGAENSPLHF.